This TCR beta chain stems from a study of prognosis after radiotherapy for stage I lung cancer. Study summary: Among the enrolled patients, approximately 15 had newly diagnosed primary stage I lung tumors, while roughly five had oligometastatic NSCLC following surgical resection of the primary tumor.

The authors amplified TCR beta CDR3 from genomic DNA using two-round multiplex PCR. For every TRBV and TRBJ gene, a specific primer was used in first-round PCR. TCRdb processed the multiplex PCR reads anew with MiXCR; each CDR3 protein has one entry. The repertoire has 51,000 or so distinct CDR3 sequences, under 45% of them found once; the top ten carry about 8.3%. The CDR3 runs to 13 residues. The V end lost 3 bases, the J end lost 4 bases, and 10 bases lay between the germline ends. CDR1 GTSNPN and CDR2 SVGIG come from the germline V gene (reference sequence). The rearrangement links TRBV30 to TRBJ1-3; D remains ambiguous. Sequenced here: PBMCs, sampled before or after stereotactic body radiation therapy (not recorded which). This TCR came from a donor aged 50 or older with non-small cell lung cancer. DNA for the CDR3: TGTGCCTGGAGCATACTTCCCGGAAACACCATATATTTT. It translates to CAWSILPGNTIYF.